One sample yielded the 30 T cell receptor beta chains listed below, sequenced in a study of shared clonotypes between healthy human individuals. Sequencing used immunoSEQ multiplex PCR; TCRdb keeps in-frame clones, though not all of them. The sample has a few hundred thousand clones; less than 97% are singletons. Cells designated naive CD8 were CD45RO-negative and were positively selected for CCR7, with terminally differentiated effector memory CD45RA+ cells excluded. Specimen: naive CD8+ T cells sorted from blood. These receptors came from a woman under 40 in good health.

CDR3 sequence (DNA): TGTGCCAGCAGTTTGGGCGGGAGGGCCGAGAATGAGCAGTTCTTC. Its translation is CASSLGGRAENEQFF. The chain uses TRBV27 and TRBJ2-1, with TRBD2 matching over 9 bases. V lost 3 bases and J lost 7; bases outside the gene matches: 7. The germline CDR1 and CDR2 sequences are MNHEY and SMNVEV (reference sequence). This CDR3 contains 15 residues.

J is TRBJ1-4 and V is TRBV2; TRBD1 might be the D (6 bases). This CDR3 has 15 residues. Per germline, CDR1 SNHLY and CDR2 FYNNEI. Trimming pared 8 bases from V and 1 base from J, leaving 14 bases between. The CDR3, as DNA: TGTGCCAGCGGCGAGGACAGTCAAACTAATGAAAAACTGTTTTTT. Encoded protein: CASGEDSQTNEKLFF. Filled out from reference TRBV2 and TRBJ1-4, the complete variable domain reads EPEVTQTPSHQVTQMGQEVILRCVPISNHLYFYWYRQILGQKVEFLVSFYNNEISEKSEIFDDQFSVERPDGSNFTLKIRSTKLEDSAMYFCASGEDSQTNEKLFFGSGTQLSVL.

The chain links TRBV29-1 to TRBJ2-1, with 12 bases that match TRBD2. V shed 4 bases, J shed 7 bases, and the junction held 2 bases outside the gene matches. The CDR3 totals 13 residues. Germline V gene sequence: CDR1 SQVTM, CDR2 ANQGSEA. CDR3 nucleotide sequence: TGCAGCGTTGGGACTAGCGGGACGAATGAGCAGTTCTTC. Translation: CSVGTSGTNEQFF.

The rearrangement uses TRBV28 and TRBJ1-2; 7 nucleotides match TRBD1. V was pared by 2 bases and J by 8 bases, with 2 bases of the junction left unmatched. Germline CDR1 reads MDHEN; CDR2 reads SYDVKM. The CDR3 runs 12 residues. The CDR3 DNA follows: TGTGCCAGCAGTTTAAGACAGGGCGGCTACACCTTC. Protein: CASSLRQGGYTF.

The chain recombines TRBV4-1 with TRBJ2-2, with D hard to call. The CDR3 length is 16 residues. Trimming left V 2 bases short and J 0 bases short, with 10 bases between. CDR1 is MGHRA, CDR2 YSYEKL, per germline. In DNA form, the CDR3 reads TGCGCCAGCAGCCAATTGCCAGGCCCGAACACCGGGGAGCTGTTTTTT. Its translation is CASSQLPGPNTGELFF.

This chain joins TRBV6-5 and TRBJ2-7; D possibly corresponds to TRBD2 (6 bases). V gave up 5 bases and J gave up 7 bases, with 18 bases separating them. Germline loops: CDR1 MNHEY, CDR2 SVGAGI. This CDR3 has 14 amino acids. For the CDR3, the DNA is TGTGCCAGCAGTCCGTCCAGTAGCGCGGGAGAGCAGTACTTC. It codes for CASSPSSSAGEQYF.

The chain carries TRBV30 and TRBJ2-1, with TRBD1 as a possible D gene (5 bases). Germline V gene sequence: CDR1 GTSNPN, CDR2 SVGIG (reference sequence). The CDR3 extends over 17 amino acids. The V gene lost 0 bases and the J gene lost 4 bases, with 19 bases spanning the gap. DNA of the CDR3: TGTGCCTGGAGTGTACCGCGACAGCTTGCGGCTTACAATGAGCAGTTCTTC. Translated, it gives CAWSVPRQLAAYNEQFF.

The rearrangement joins TRBV6-5 to TRBJ2-7; D unclear. The CDR3 has 14 residues. CDR1 and CDR2 from the germline V gene are MNHEY and SVGAGI. V lost 0 bases, J lost 3 bases, and 9 bases lay in between. In DNA, the CDR3 is TGTGCCAGCAGTTACTCGACCCCAAGCTACGAGCAGTACTTC. Encoded protein: CASSYSTPSYEQYF.

This rearrangement joins TRBV5-1 to TRBJ2-7; 9 positions match TRBD1. Looked up from germline, CDR1 is SGHRS and CDR2 is YFSETQ. The J segment lost 2 bases and the V segment lost 7 bases, leaving 4 bases of the junction unmatched. The CDR3 contains 13 residues. Here the CDR3 reads CASLRTGAYEQYF. The CDR3 bases are TGCGCCAGCCTAAGGACAGGGGCCTACGAGCAGTACTTC.

This clone was seen a single time. The V and J genes are TRBV7-2 and TRBJ1-1; D remains ambiguous. Germline CDR1 and CDR2: SGHTA and FQGNSA. CDR3 length equals 14 residues. Trimming removed 2 bases from V and 1 base from J, with 8 bases in between. CDR3 sequence reads: CASSLRQTNTEAFF. CDR3 DNA: TGTGCCAGCAGCTTAAGGCAGACGAACACTGAAGCTTTCTTT.

This rearrangement joins TRBV7-9 to TRBJ2-2; 10 bases agree with TRBD2. Germline CDR1 SEHNR, CDR2 FQNEAQ (reference sequence). Unmatched junction bases numbered 5, after V lost 1 base and J lost 3 bases. The length of the CDR3 is 17 residues. Here the CDR3 DNA reads TGTGCCAGCAGCTTAGGGCCCCTAGCGGGAGACACCGGGGAGCTGTTTTTT. As protein: CASSLGPLAGDTGELFF.

V is TRBV6-5 and J is TRBJ1-2; TRBD1 agrees at 12 bases. Germline CDR1 reads MNHEY; CDR2 reads SVGAGI. V was pared by 8 bases and J by 6 bases, with 10 bases of the junction left unmatched. This CDR3 is 15 amino acids long. This chain's CDR3 is CASLGTGTGGDGYTF. CDR3 in DNA: TGTGCCAGCCTTGGGACCGGGACAGGGGGCGATGGCTACACCTTC.

The chain has TRBV11-2 and TRBJ2-7; D remains unclear. Germline lookup yields CDR1 SGHAT and CDR2 FQNNGV. The CDR3 runs 12 residues. V lost 0 bases to trimming and J lost 10 bases, with 10 bases between them. The CDR3 DNA reads TGTGCCAGCAGCTTAGATTACAAACTTCAGTACTTC. This gives the protein CASSLDYKLQYF.

This chain links TRBV9 with TRBJ1-2, with D possibly being TRBD1 (6 bases). Germline V gives CDR1 SGDLS, CDR2 YYNGEE. The CDR3 totals 20 residues. V was clipped by 3 bases and J by 0 bases, with 27 bases between them. CDR3 coding DNA: TGTGCCAGCAGCGCTCACATGACAGGCCTAATCTGGGCTGCTAACTATGGCTACACCTTC. Its protein product is CASSAHMTGLIWAANYGYTF.

The J gene is TRBJ2-3, the V gene TRBV28; D unclear. The germline gives CDR1 MDHEN, CDR2 SYDVKM. This CDR3 comprises 15 residues. Between the trimmed V and J ends, which lost 1 base and 3 bases, there was a span of 11 bases. This CDR3 reads CASSLFGFVTDTQYF. The CDR3 DNA reads as TGTGCCAGCAGTTTATTCGGGTTTGTGACAGATACGCAGTATTTT.

The chain employs TRBV5-1 and TRBJ1-2; a weak D match, TRBD1 (5 bases). Trimming removed 8 bases from V and 8 bases from J, with 19 bases in between. The CDR3 loop spans 13 amino acids. Germline V gives CDR1 SGHRS, CDR2 YFSETQ. The CDR3 sequence: CASRGEGRRGYTF. The CDR3 nucleotides are TGCGCCAGTAGGGGTGAGGGACGGCGGGGCTACACCTTC.

The chain is built from TRBV7-9 and TRBJ1-2; D unclear. Trimming cost V 1 base and J 2 bases, with 2 bases left between them. The CDR3 has 12 amino acids. Germline V lookup: CDR1 SEHNR, CDR2 FQNEAQ (reference sequence). The CDR3 is CASSLENYGYTF. Here the CDR3 DNA reads TGTGCCAGCAGCTTAGAGAACTATGGCTACACCTTC.

This chain connects TRBV6-4 to TRBJ2-1, with unresolved D. This CDR3 comprises 11 residues. V lost 6 bases and J 3 bases, leaving 3 bases between the germline ends. Germline V gene lookup returns CDR1 MRHNA and CDR2 SNTAGT. CDR3 sequence (DNA): TGTGCCAGCAGAATCTACAATGAGCAGTTCTTC. Encoded protein: CASRIYNEQFF.

This chain joins TRBV5-4 and TRBJ2-2; 10 nucleotides align to TRBD1. The CDR3 totals 16 residues. CDR1 is SGHNT and CDR2 is YYREEE in the germline V gene (reference sequence). The V and J ends lost 4 bases and 4 bases, in that order; junction bases with no gene match: 7. CDR3 sequence reads: CASSPGQGSGTGELFF. In DNA, the CDR3 is TGTGCCAGCAGCCCGGGACAGGGGAGCGGCACCGGGGAGCTGTTTTTT.

This chain links TRBV6-5 with TRBJ2-3; 7 bases line up with TRBD1. Germline trimming cut 6 bases from V and 4 bases from J; bases unmatched to any gene: 10. The CDR3 runs 15 residues. CDR1 is MNHEY, CDR2 SVGAGI, per germline. The chain's CDR3 is CASRTTGNSPDTQYF. The CDR3 DNA reads as TGTGCCAGCAGGACGACAGGGAATAGTCCAGATACGCAGTATTTT.

The chain combines TRBV2 with TRBJ1-1, with 7 bases that match TRBD1. The germline CDR1 and CDR2 sequences are SNHLY and FYNNEI. With V trimmed by 3 bases and J by 0 bases, 4 bases remained unmatched. This CDR3 has 15 residues. Written as DNA, the CDR3 is TGTGCCAGCAGTGACTGGCAGGGGGTGAACACTGAAGCTTTCTTT. It codes for CASSDWQGVNTEAFF.

CDR3 bases: TGTGCCAGCAGGTCGCTAGCTTCCGAGCAGTACTTC. Translating it yields CASRSLASEQYF. V and J are TRBV27 and TRBJ2-5, with D possibly being TRBD2 (5 bases). The J call may be mistaken, given a closer DNA end match to TRBJ2-7. Germline V gene lookup returns CDR1 MNHEY and CDR2 SMNVEV (reference sequence). The CDR3 loop spans 12 amino acids.

A word on this clone: In the same sample, other DNA sequences code for this CDR3. V gene TRBV5-4 combines with J gene TRBJ1-1, with D unclear. Between the trimmed V and J ends, which lost 0 bases and 2 bases, there was a span of 8 bases. The CDR3 length is 14 residues. Germline assignment: CDR1 SGHNT and CDR2 YYREEE (reference sequence). CDR3 nucleotide sequence: TGTGCCAGCAGCTTGGGGCAGAGAAACACTGAAGCTTTCTTT. Translating gives CASSLGQRNTEAFF. Full variable domain (outside the CDR3, taken from reference TRBV5-4 and TRBJ1-1): ETGVTQSPTHLIKTRGQQVTLRCSSQSGHNTVSWYQQALGQGPQFIFQYYREEENGRGNFPPRFSGLQFPNYSSELNVNALELDDSALYLCASSLGQRNTEAFFGQGTRLTVV.

The chain employs TRBV27 and TRBJ2-3, with 14 bases fitting TRBD2. V lost 0 bases to trimming and J lost 3 bases; unmatched junction nucleotides: 5. The CDR3 loop spans 18 amino acids. Germline loops: CDR1 MNHEY, CDR2 SMNVEV (reference sequence). The CDR3 reads CASSLSGTSGRGTDTQYF. The CDR3 region has the DNA TGTGCCAGCAGTTTATCAGGGACTAGCGGGAGAGGAACAGATACGCAGTATTTT.

This rearrangement joins TRBV5-5 to TRBJ2-7; 8 bases agree with TRBD2. CDR1 is SGHKS and CDR2 is YYEKEE in the germline V gene (reference sequence). The CDR3 is made up of 14 amino acids. Trimming took 2 bases from V and 6 from J; bases not matched to a gene: 7. This CDR3 reads CASSFITGGGEQYF. CDR3 DNA: TGTGCCAGCAGCTTTATAACGGGAGGGGGCGAGCAGTACTTC.

This sequence joins TRBV19 and TRBJ2-7; unclear D gene. This CDR3 region has 13 residues. Germline CDR1 and CDR2: LNHDA and SQIVND (reference sequence). V was pared by 1 base and J by 3 bases, with 7 bases between. The CDR3 coding sequence is TGTGCCAGTAGTATAGCTACAAACTACGAGCAGTACTTC. Its protein product is CASSIATNYEQYF.

This chain links TRBV27 with TRBJ1-2, with TRBD1 identical over 9 bases. The CDR3 loop spans 15 amino acids. CDR1 is MNHEY and CDR2 is SMNVEV in the germline V gene (reference sequence). V was clipped by 3 bases and J by 7 bases; unmatched bases: 9. Written as DNA, the CDR3 is TGTGCCAGCAGTTTTGGGACAGGGCTCATCCTTGGCTACACCTTC. This encodes CASSFGTGLILGYTF.

This rearrangement joins TRBV2 to TRBJ1-1, with D hard to call. The CDR3 length is 12 residues. Germline V lookup: CDR1 SNHLY, CDR2 FYNNEI. With 2 bases removed from V and 8 bases from J, the gap between germline ends came to 9 bases. CDR3 region: CASSEMTVEAFF. The CDR3 bases are TGTGCCAGCAGTGAAATGACGGTCGAAGCTTTCTTT.

This chain uses TRBV5-1 with TRBJ2-1; D is tentatively TRBD1 or TRBD2 (5 bases each). Trimming took off 3 bases at V and 6 bases at J, with 10 bases between the two ends. The germline gives CDR1 SGHRS, CDR2 YFSETQ. The CDR3 is 13 residues long. The CDR3 sequence: CASSSGTGNEQFF. CDR3 sequence (DNA): TGCGCCAGCAGCTCCGGGACGGGCAATGAGCAGTTCTTC.

The chain links TRBV5-1 to TRBJ1-1, with 7 positions matching TRBD1. The V and J ends lost 4 bases and 1 base, in that order; junction bases with no gene match: 7. Germline lookup yields CDR1 SGHRS and CDR2 YFSETQ. This CDR3 is 15 amino acids long. CDR3 in amino acids: CASSVEGAPNTEAFF. The DNA for the CDR3 is TGCGCCAGCAGCGTCGAGGGGGCTCCGAACACTGAAGCTTTCTTT.